This T cell receptor (beta chain) derives from a study of cytomegalovirus exposure and HLA in healthy donors. Study background: A previous analysis identified 100 million or so unique TCR beta sequences derived from around 180 million T cells. About 85 million unique TCRs from HLA-typed donors were held in an early release of data. Study-wide results and limits: Among TCR beta chains, those listed as cytomegalovirus-associated numbered under 200. Accounts indicate the classifier identified cytomegalovirus status with strong specificity and sensitivity.

Per germline, CDR1 SEHNR and CDR2 FQNEAQ (reference sequence). V dropped 5 bases and J dropped 7 bases, with 14 bases sitting between them. This CDR3 spans 14 amino acids. For this clone: The antigen is undetermined.

Researchers ran the PCR with 60 Vbeta and 13 Jbeta primers. Measured with immunoSEQ multiplex PCR; TCRdb has only the in-frame clones, and not every one. The table has under 150,000 clones, roughly 80% seen once. This sequence was found in a boy between 5 and 17 years old in good health and CMV-seronegative. Source material: PBMCs. The chain couples TRBV7-9 to TRBJ1-4, with a weak D call TRBD1 (6 bases). For the CDR3, the DNA is TGTGCCAGCAGCCTGACAGGATTATCTGAAAAACTGTTTTTT. Translation: CASSLTGLSEKLFF. Full variable domain (remainder filled in from reference TRBV7-9 and TRBJ1-4): DTGVSQNPRHKITKRGQNVTFRCDPISEHNRLYWYRQTLGQGPEFLTYFQNEAQLEKSRLLSDRFSAERPKGSFSTLEIQRTEQGDSAMYLCASSLTGLSEKLFFGSGTQLSVL.